This note documents a single TCR beta chain sequence. V was cut by 3 bases and J by 4 bases, with 13 bases left in between. The V gene's germline CDR1 is SGHAT and CDR2 FQDESV (reference sequence). CDR3 length: 15 residues. cDNA synthesis used the whole RNA isolate, giving expressed TCRB sequences. Assay used: immunoSEQ multiplex PCR; TCRdb lists only in-frame clones, some missing. The sample yields 350,000 to 400,000 clones, about 14% seen once. This record comes from a study of beta chain features in type 1 diabetes. The sequencing input was naive CD4+ T cells from blood. The receptor was isolated from a woman aged 18-35 years in good health. The V gene is TRBV11-1, the J gene TRBJ2-1; TRBD2 might be the D (6 bases). CDR3 in DNA: TGTGCCAGCAGCTTGAGCGGGCGGACGTACAATGAGCAGTTCTTC. This sequence encodes CASSLSGRTYNEQFF. Full variable domain (missing parts from reference TRBV11-1 and TRBJ2-1): EAEVAQSPRYKITEKSQAVAFWCDPISGHATLYWYRQILGQGPELLVQFQDESVVDDSQLPKDRFSAERLKGVDSTLKIQPAELGDSAMYLCASSLSGRTYNEQFFGPGTRLTVL.